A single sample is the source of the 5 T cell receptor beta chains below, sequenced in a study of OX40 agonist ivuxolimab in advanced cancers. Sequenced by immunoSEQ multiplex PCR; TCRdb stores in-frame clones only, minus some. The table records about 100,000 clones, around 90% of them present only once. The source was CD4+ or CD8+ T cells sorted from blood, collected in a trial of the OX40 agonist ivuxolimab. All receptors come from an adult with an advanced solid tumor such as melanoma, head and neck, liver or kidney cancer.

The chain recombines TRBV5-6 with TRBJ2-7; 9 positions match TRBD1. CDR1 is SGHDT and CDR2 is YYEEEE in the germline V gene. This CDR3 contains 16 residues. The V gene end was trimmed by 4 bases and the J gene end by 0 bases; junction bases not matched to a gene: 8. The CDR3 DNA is TGTGCCAGCAGCCGCCTAGGGGGACAGGGCTCCTACGAGCAGTACTTC. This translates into CASSRLGGQGSYEQYF.

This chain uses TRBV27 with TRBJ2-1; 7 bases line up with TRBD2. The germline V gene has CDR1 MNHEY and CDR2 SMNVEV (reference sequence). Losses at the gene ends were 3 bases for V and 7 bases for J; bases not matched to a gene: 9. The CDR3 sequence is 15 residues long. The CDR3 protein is CASSFGQGGNNEQFF. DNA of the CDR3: TGTGCCAGCAGTTTCGGTCAGGGAGGGAATAATGAGCAGTTCTTC.

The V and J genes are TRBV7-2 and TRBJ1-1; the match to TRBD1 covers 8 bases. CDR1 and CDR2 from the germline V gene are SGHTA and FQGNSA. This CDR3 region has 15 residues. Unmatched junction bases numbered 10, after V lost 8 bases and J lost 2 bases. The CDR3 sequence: CASVTGQGRNTEAFF. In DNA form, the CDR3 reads TGTGCCAGCGTTACCGGACAGGGAAGAAACACTGAAGCTTTCTTT.

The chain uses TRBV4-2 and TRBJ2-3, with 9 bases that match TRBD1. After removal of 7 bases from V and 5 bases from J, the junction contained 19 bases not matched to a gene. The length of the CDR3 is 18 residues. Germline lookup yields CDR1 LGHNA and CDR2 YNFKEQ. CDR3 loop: CASTKDPGYRGQGDTQYF. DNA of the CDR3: TGTGCCAGCACCAAAGACCCCGGATACAGGGGGCAGGGAGATACGCAGTATTTT.

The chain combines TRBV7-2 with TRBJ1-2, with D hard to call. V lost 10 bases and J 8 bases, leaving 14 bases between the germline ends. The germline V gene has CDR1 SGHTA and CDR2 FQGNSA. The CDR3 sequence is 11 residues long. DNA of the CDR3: TGTGCCACTTATATACGGCGCGGCTACACCTTC. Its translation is CATYIRRGYTF.